The 10 T cell receptor beta chains reported below all come from one sample, sequenced in a study of T cell repertoires in cytomegalovirus infection. TCRdb re-analysed the reads in MiXCR, keeping a single row per CDR3 protein. Of around 740,000 distinct CDR3 sequences in the sample, about a third were seen once. Material for sequencing was PBMCs. Receptors were obtained from a human donor in good health (CMV status not recorded). Some clones in this sample may be carry-over from other donors' samples.

The chain recombines TRBV12-3 or TRBV12-4 with TRBJ2-4; D possibly matches TRBD1 or TRBD2 (5 bases each). V was pared by 5 bases and J by 1 base, with 9 bases between. The CDR3 has 14 residues. The CDR3 here is CASSLWGAKNIQYF. Here the CDR3 DNA reads TGTGCCAGCAGTCTCTGGGGGGCCAAAAACATTCAGTACTTC.

This clonotype was detected only a few times. DNA for the CDR3: TGTGCCAGCAGTTTTGACGGAGTAGAAGAGACCCAGTACTTC. Amino acids: CASSFDGVEETQYF. The chain recombines TRBV28 with TRBJ2-5; no clear D. The CDR3 consists of 14 residues. V lost 3 bases and J 3 bases, leaving 11 bases between the germline ends. In germline, CDR1 is MDHEN, CDR2 SYDVKM.

This clonotype has a handful of counts. The chain uses TRBV12-3 or TRBV12-4 and TRBJ1-3, with a weak D call TRBD1 (5 bases). The length of the CDR3 is 16 residues. Trimming took off 1 base at V and 4 bases at J, with 14 bases between the two ends. CDR3 DNA sequence: TGTGCCAGCAGTTTAGGAGGGGCCAACATAGGAAACACCATATATTTT. Its protein product is CASSLGGANIGNTIYF.

This clonotype was observed a few times. V and J are TRBV10-3 and TRBJ2-7, with 7 bases lining up with TRBD2. This CDR3 has 13 amino acids. The trim removed 7 bases at V and 7 bases at J, leaving 10 bases unmatched. Germline CDR1 reads ENHRY; CDR2 reads SYGVKD. In DNA form, the CDR3 reads TGTGCCATCAAAATAGTGTCGGGAGGAGAGCAGTACTTC. It is translated as CAIKIVSGGEQYF.

J is TRBJ1-4 and V is TRBV15; D call uncertain. The germline CDR1 and CDR2 sequences are LNHNV and YYDKDF (reference sequence). V was trimmed by 0 bases and J by 1 base, leaving 15 bases between them. The CDR3 extends over 18 amino acids. DNA for the CDR3: TGTGCCACCAGCAGAGATTCGCCAGGCCGTGGAACTAATGAAAAACTGTTTTTT. Translation: CATSRDSPGRGTNEKLFF.

This clonotype has more than one count but fewer than ten. The rearrangement links TRBV27 to TRBJ2-3; possible D gene TRBD1, 5 bases. The CDR3 sequence is 15 residues long. CDR1 and CDR2 from the germline V gene are MNHEY and SMNVEV (reference sequence). The germline V and J ends were trimmed by 3 bases and 0 bases, with 10 bases remaining between them. CDR3 nucleotide sequence: TGTGCCAGCAGTTTTACAGGCCTTAGCACAGATACGCAGTATTTT. Translating it yields CASSFTGLSTDTQYF.

This clonotype was seen many times. The CDR3 bases are TGTGCCAGCAGCGCCGTGAGTTCGAGCAGCGGCACAGATACGCAGTATTTT. Translating gives CASSAVSSSSGTDTQYF. This sequence joins TRBV7-6 and TRBJ2-3; no clear D gene. This CDR3 is 17 amino acids long. The V and J ends lost 5 bases and 1 base respectively, with 19 bases between them. Germline CDR1 and CDR2: SGHVS and FNYEAQ.

The V gene is TRBV18, the J gene TRBJ1-6, with D perhaps TRBD1 (5 bases). Germline assignment: CDR1 KGHSH and CDR2 LQKENI. V shed 1 base and J shed 4 bases, with 11 bases lying between them. The length of the CDR3 is 16 residues. CDR3: CASSPLGTFYNSPLHF. Here the CDR3 DNA reads TGTGCCAGCTCACCACTTGGGACCTTTTATAATTCACCCCTCCACTTT.

This clonotype was seen repeatedly, ten times or more. The chain employs TRBV7-8 and TRBJ2-7, with unresolved D. This CDR3 has 14 amino acids. V lost 5 bases and J lost 0, with 11 bases in between. Germline CDR1 SGHVS, CDR2 FQNEAQ. The CDR3 bases are TGTGCCAGCAGCACAACGGCCAGCTCCTACGAGCAGTACTTC. Amino acids: CASSTTASSYEQYF.

This clonotype was detected a few times. J is TRBJ1-6 and V is TRBV7-9; D is possibly TRBD1 (5 bases). This CDR3 is 16 amino acids long. The ends were cut back, 2 bases at V and 5 bases at J, with 13 bases in the middle. In germline, CDR1 is SEHNR, CDR2 FQNEAQ (reference sequence). CDR3 sequence reads: CASSLTGTGDNSPLHF. The CDR3 coding sequence is TGTGCCAGCAGCTTAACCGGGACCGGCGATAATTCACCCCTCCACTTT.